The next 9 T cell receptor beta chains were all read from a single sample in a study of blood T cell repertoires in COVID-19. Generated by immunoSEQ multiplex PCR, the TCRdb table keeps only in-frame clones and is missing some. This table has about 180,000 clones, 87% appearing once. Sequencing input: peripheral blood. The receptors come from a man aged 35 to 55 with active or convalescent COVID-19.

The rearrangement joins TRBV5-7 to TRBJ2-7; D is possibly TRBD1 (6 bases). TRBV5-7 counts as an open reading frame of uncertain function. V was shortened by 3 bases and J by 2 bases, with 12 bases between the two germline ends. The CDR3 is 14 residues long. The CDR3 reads CASSSRDNPYEQYF. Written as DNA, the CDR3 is TGTGCCAGCAGCTCCCGGGACAATCCCTACGAGCAGTACTTC.

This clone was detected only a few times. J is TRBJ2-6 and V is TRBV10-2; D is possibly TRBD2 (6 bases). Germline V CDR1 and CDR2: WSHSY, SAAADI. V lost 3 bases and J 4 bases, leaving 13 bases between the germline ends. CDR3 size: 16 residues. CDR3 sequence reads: CASSDRRASGANVLTF. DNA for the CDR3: TGCGCCAGCAGTGATCGGAGGGCGTCCGGGGCCAACGTCCTGACTTTC.

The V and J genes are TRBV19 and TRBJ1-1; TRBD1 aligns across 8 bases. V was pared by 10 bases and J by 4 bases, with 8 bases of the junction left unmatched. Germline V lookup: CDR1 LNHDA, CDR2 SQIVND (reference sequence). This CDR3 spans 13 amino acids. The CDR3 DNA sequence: TGTGCCAATACGGACAGGGACGGCACTGAAGCTTTCTTT. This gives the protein CANTDRDGTEAFF.

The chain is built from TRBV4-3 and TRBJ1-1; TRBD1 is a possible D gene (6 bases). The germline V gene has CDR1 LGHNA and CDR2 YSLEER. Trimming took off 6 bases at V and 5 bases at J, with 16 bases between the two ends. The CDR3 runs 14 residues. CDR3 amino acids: CASSITGTMTEAFF. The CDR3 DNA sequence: TGCGCCAGCAGTATAACAGGGACAATGACTGAAGCTTTCTTT.

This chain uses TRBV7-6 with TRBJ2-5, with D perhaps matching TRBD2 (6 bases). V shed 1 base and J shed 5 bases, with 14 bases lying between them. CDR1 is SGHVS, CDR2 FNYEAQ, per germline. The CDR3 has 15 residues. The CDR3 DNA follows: TGTGCCAGCAGCTTAGTAGCGGAGGGGAGGGAGACCCAGTACTTC. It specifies CASSLVAEGRETQYF. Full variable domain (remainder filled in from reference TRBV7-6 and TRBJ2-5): GAGVSQSPRYKVTKRGQDVALRCDPISGHVSLYWYRQALGQGPEFLTYFNYEAQQDKSGLPNDRFSAERPEGSISTLTIQRTEQRDSAMYRCASSLVAEGRETQYFGPGTRLLVL.

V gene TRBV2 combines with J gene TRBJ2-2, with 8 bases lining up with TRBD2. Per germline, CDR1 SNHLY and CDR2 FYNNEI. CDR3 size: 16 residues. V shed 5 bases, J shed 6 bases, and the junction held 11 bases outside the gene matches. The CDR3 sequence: CASSPSMSGGPGELFF. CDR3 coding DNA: TGTGCCAGCAGTCCAAGTATGAGCGGGGGTCCCGGGGAGCTGTTTTTT. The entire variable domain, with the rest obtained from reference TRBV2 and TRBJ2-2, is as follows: EPEVTQTPSHQVTQMGQEVILRCVPISNHLYFYWYRQILGQKVEFLVSFYNNEISEKSEIFDDQFSVERPDGSNFTLKIRSTKLEDSAMYFCASSPSMSGGPGELFFGEGSRLTVL.

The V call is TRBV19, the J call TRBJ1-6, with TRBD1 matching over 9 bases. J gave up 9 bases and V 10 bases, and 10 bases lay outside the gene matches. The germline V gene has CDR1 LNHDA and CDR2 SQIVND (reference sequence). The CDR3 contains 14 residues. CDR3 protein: CATHTGTGISPLHF. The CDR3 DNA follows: TGTGCCACTCACACCGGGACAGGGATTTCACCCCTCCACTTT.

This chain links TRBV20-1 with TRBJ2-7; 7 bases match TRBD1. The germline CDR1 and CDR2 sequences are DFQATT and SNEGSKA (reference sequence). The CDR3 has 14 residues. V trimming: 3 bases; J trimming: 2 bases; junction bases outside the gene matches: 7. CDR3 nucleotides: TGCAGTGCTAGTCCCGGGACAGTAACCTACGAGCAGTACTTC. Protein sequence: CSASPGTVTYEQYF.

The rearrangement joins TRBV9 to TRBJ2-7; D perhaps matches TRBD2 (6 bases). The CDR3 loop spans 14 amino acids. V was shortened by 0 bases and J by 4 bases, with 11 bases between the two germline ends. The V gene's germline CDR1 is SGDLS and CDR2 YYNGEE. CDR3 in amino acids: CASSVAGGTYEQYF. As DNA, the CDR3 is TGTGCCAGCAGCGTAGCTGGGGGGACGTACGAGCAGTACTTC.